This T cell receptor (beta chain) was observed in a study of blood T cell repertoires in COVID-19. About the study: Sites across the United States, Italy and Spain contributed samples from acute and convalescent COVID-19. From T cells, B-cell-depleted T cells, or PBMCs came the material, which was cDNA or gDNA.

Followed longitudinally, the Seattle patients had been enrolled during active infection. The CDR3 totals 17 residues. CDR1 and CDR2 (germline): LGHDT, YNNKEL (reference sequence). Unmatched junction bases numbered 9, after V lost 8 bases and J lost 0 bases. In the original processing: Using reference gene primer amplification, nucleated cell counts were estimated. Sequencing used immunoSEQ multiplex PCR; TCRdb keeps in-frame clones, though not all of them. From that table come the V and J calls and clone size; the DNA was used to work out D and trimming. The sample has fewer than 300,000 clones, 70% to 90% seen once.

The gene calls are TRBV3-1 (or the pseudogene TRBV3-2) and TRBJ2-3; 12 bases fit TRBD2. The sample consisted of peripheral blood. The clonotype comes from a human donor with COVID-19, enrolled during active disease. The donor label of this sample is uncertain. This chain's CDR3 is CASASSGRAPSTDTQYF. In nucleotides, the CDR3 is TGTGCCAGCGCCTCTAGCGGGAGGGCCCCAAGCACAGATACGCAGTATTTT.